This entry features one T cell receptor (beta chain) sequence. Its antigen is unknown. Qualities for individual bases were not recorded, and no much larger clone is one base off. The data are from a study of blood T cell repertoires in COVID-19 (dated by TCRdb to about 2020). With regard to the full study: The collaborator samples originated in the United States, Italy and Spain and spanned the acute and convalescent phases of COVID-19. A de-identified subject ID, COVID-19 status, age in years and sex were almost always included in the sample metadata. Where HLA class I and class II types were available, the types were taken from metadata supplied by the sample provider, not from assay-based typing. Subjects who had been exposed to COVID-19, were actively infected with it, or had recovered from it provided the deeply sampled blood TCRbeta repertoires that made up the dataset. The repertoires were released in a freely available public database meant as a resource for research on the immune response to SARS-CoV-2. The samples were drawn from two sources: the first 160 participants of the ongoing ImmuneRACE study, and 1,200 or so subjects contributed by 6 global collaborators. The prospective study material was composed of cDNA or gDNA derived from T cells, B-cell-depleted T cells, or PBMCs.

In the prospective study, participants were roughly 18 to 89 years old, resided in about two dozen geographic areas of the United States, and were enrolled through a virtual design. Cohort assignment in the prospective study relied on participant-reported clinical history from a screening survey and a study questionnaire. Recovered participants in ImmuneRACE Cohort 3 were defined by two consecutive negative NP/OP PCR tests, clearance by a healthcare professional, or resolution of symptoms. Each participant in the prospective study had whole blood, serum and a nasopharyngeal or oropharyngeal swab collected by mobile phlebotomists. Prospective study participants could optionally give additional blood draws and questionnaires over an approximately 2-month period. Before DNA extraction, blood samples from the prospective study were shipped at room temperature or frozen. Study-wide findings and limitations: The amount of clinical and demographic metadata varied by source and participant and was provided uncurated.

The germline V gene (reference sequence) specifies LGHDT as CDR1 and YNNKEL as CDR2. The CDR3 covers 13 residues, taking in both the cysteine and the phenylalanine. This entry keeps only the CDR3 DNA: 39 bases, framed from base 1. V and J lose 3 bases and 3 bases, and a span of 9 bases separates them. TCRbeta CDR3 regions were amplified from genomic DNA using the immunoSEQ Assay, a bias-controlled multiplex PCR. In the authors' own workflow: Within the assay, amplification of reference gene primers was used to estimate how many nucleated cells each sample contained. To quantify the absolute abundance of each unique TCRbeta CDR3 rearrangement, sequence reads were collapsed and filtered. For each sample, productive Simpson clonality was calculated by taking the square root of Simpson's diversity index across productive rearrangements. Imported from immuneACCESS, the table was reduced by TCRdb to in-frame sequences with V and J called. These copies leave out some clones; in studies compared against another copy, an unresolved V gene accounts for under half, and the cause of the remainder is not known. V, J and clone size reflect that table, while D and trimming were determined from the DNA. The sample table lists 360,000 or so clones, less than 90% of them with a count of one. Of the sample, around 3% is held by the ten largest clones.

This receptor was obtained from a woman aged 30 to 39 who had recovered from COVID-19. The sample comprised PBMCs or T cells enriched from blood (not recorded which). The chain was built from TRBV3-1 (or the pseudogene TRBV3-2) and TRBJ2-7, with TRBD2 as a weak D call on 5 bases. CDR3 protein: CASSQYGVYEQYF. The DNA reads TGTGCCAGCAGCCAGTACGGGGTCTACGAGCAGTACTTC.